This is a list of T cell receptor beta chains from one sample in a study of OX40 agonist ivuxolimab in advanced cancers. Libraries were prepared by immunoSEQ multiplex PCR; TCRdb keeps only in-frame clonotypes and omits some of them. In the table there are 65,000 to 90,000 clones, 84% of which are singletons. The sample in question was CD4+ or CD8+ T cells sorted from blood, obtained in a trial of the OX40 agonist ivuxolimab. The receptors stem from an adult with an advanced solid tumor such as melanoma, head and neck, liver or kidney cancer. CDR3s include the opening cysteine and the closing phenylalanine or tryptophan. The D gene is left open where the match is weak. Size is omitted from some rows. Given values are once, few, many or a class for expanded clones.

d_call	j_call	v_call	clone_size	cdr3_aa	cdr3_nt
TRBD1	TRBJ2-3	TRBV29-1	.	CSVGATGGKDTQYF	TGCAGCGTTGGGGCGACAGGGGGCAAGGATACGCAGTATTTT
TRBD1	TRBJ1-4	TRBV5-1	few	CASSWTGTATNEKLFF	TGCGCCAGCAGCTGGACAGGGACCGCAACTAATGAAAAACTGTTTTTT
TRBD2	TRBJ2-1	TRBV9	.	CASSTGGSSYNEQFF	TGTGCCAGCAGTACGGGGGGGTCATCCTACAATGAGCAGTTCTTC
TRBD1	TRBJ2-7	TRBV7-2	.	CASSRDRGSYEQYF	TGTGCCAGCAGCCGGGACAGGGGGTCCTACGAGCAGTACTTC
.	TRBJ2-5	TRBV7-6	.	CASSLGVTQYF	TGTGCCAGCAGCTTAGGCGTAACCCAGTACTTC
.	TRBJ1-5	TRBV7-2	.	CASSPRLGEGQPQHF	TGTGCCAGCAGCCCACGTTTGGGGGAGGGTCAGCCCCAGCATTTT
TRBD1	TRBJ1-5	TRBV5-1	.	CASSLETGNDQPQHF	TGCGCCAGCAGCTTGGAGACAGGGAACGATCAGCCCCAGCATTTT
.	TRBJ1-5	TRBV19	few	CASSITGSNQPQHF	TGTGCCAGTAGTATTACGGGCAGCAATCAGCCCCAGCATTTT
TRBD1	TRBJ2-2	TRBV27	.	CASSQLDRGRGGELFF	TGTGCCAGCAGTCAGTTAGACAGGGGGCGAGGCGGGGAGCTGTTTTTT
TRBD1	TRBJ2-5	TRBV5-4	.	CASSLVGSGGQETQYF	TGTGCCAGCAGCTTGGTAGGGTCAGGGGGCCAAGAGACCCAGTACTTC
TRBD1	TRBJ2-3	TRBV18	.	CASSDRDGTDTQYF	TGTGCCAGCTCGGACAGGGATGGCACAGATACGCAGTATTTT